A single sample is the source of the 17 T cell receptor beta chains below, sequenced in a study of cytomegalovirus exposure and HLA in healthy donors. Primers included in the PCR were 60 Vbeta and 13 Jbeta primers. The repertoire was sequenced with immunoSEQ multiplex PCR; TCRdb's copy has only in-frame clones and lacks some. There are 130,000 to 150,000 clones in the sample; under 80% occur only once, and approximately 8.3% lies in the top ten. The sample taken for sequencing was PBMCs. These receptors were collected from a woman aged 45 to 65 in good health and CMV-seropositive.

The chain is built from TRBV28 and TRBJ1-1, with 9 positions matching TRBD1. Trimming at V came to 3 bases and at J to 5 bases, leaving 16 bases not matched to a gene. The CDR3 extends over 18 amino acids. The germline CDR1 and CDR2 sequences are MDHEN and SYDVKM. CDR3: CASSFRYRGRAVTTEAFF. The CDR3 bases are TGTGCCAGCAGTTTCCGCTACAGGGGGCGCGCAGTGACAACTGAAGCTTTCTTT. Based on the CDR3 plus reference TRBV28 and TRBJ1-1, the full variable domain is DVKVTQSSRYLVKRTGEKVFLECVQDMDHENMFWYRQDPGLGLRLIYFSYDVKMKEKGDIPEGYSVSREKKERFSLILESASTNQTSMYLCASSFRYRGRAVTTEAFFGQGTRLTVV.

This clone has more than one count but fewer than ten. The gene calls are TRBV10-3 and TRBJ1-2; 8 bases agree with TRBD1. V shed 4 bases and J 5 bases; nucleotides not matched to a gene: 3. Germline-derived CDR1 and CDR2 are ENHRY and SYGVKD. The CDR3 has 13 amino acids. The DNA of the CDR3 is TGTGCCATCAGTGGCGACAGGGGATATGGCTACACCTTC. The encoded protein is CAISGDRGYGYTF.

The chain links TRBV7-2 to TRBJ2-3, with a weak D call TRBD2 (7 bases). The CDR3 contains 16 residues. The germline gives CDR1 SGHTA, CDR2 FQGNSA. V dropped 8 bases and J dropped 7 bases, with 25 bases sitting between them. CDR3 DNA: TGTGCCAGCGGAGTCCTAGGGGGGGCCTCCGTGCATACGCAGTATTTT. It specifies CASGVLGGASVHTQYF.

The V and J genes are TRBV9 and TRBJ1-6; TRBD1 is a possible D gene (5 bases). V was trimmed by 4 bases and J by 10 bases, leaving 21 bases between them. CDR3 size: 16 residues. The germline V gene has CDR1 SGDLS and CDR2 YYNGEE. Here the CDR3 DNA reads TGTGCCAGCAGCTACGGGGGGGGAGGAGATTACTCACCCCTCCACTTT. This gives the protein CASSYGGGGDYSPLHF. Full variable domain (remainder filled in from reference TRBV9 and TRBJ1-6): DSGVTQTPKHLITATGQRVTLRCSPRSGDLSVYWYQQSLDQGLQFLIQYYNGEERAKGNILERFSAQQFPDLHSELNLSSLELGDSALYFCASSYGGGGDYSPLHFGNGTRLTVT.

The rearrangement uses TRBV9 and TRBJ2-1; the match to TRBD1 covers 8 bases. The germline gives CDR1 SGDLS, CDR2 YYNGEE. The trim removed 2 bases at V and 4 bases at J, leaving 2 bases unmatched. This CDR3 comprises 14 residues. CDR3 residues: CASSVTGVYNEQFF. The CDR3 DNA reads as TGTGCCAGCAGCGTGACAGGGGTTTACAATGAGCAGTTCTTC.

The table lists this clone with a count of one. The chain uses TRBV4-1 and TRBJ1-5; tentative D call: TRBD1 (6 bases). The germline V gene encodes CDR1 MGHRA and CDR2 YSYEKL. V shed 6 bases and J shed 2 bases, with 14 bases lying between them. The CDR3 is made up of 15 amino acids. CDR3 bases: TGCGCCAGCAGTTACTCCCGACAGGGCAATCAGCCCCAGCATTTT. Protein product: CASSYSRQGNQPQHF.

V usage is TRBV29-1 and J usage is TRBJ1-5; possibly TRBD1 for D (6 bases). The CDR3 length is 12 residues. V lost 4 bases and J lost 7, with 11 bases in between. The V gene's germline CDR1 is SQVTM and CDR2 ANQGSEA. Written as DNA, the CDR3 is TGCAGCGTTGCTCAGGGGACCCAGCCCCAGCATTTT. This translates into CSVAQGTQPQHF.

This clone has a single count. The chain links TRBV10-2 to TRBJ1-2; 9 bases align to TRBD1. Germline loops: CDR1 WSHSY, CDR2 SAAADI. The CDR3 length is 15 residues. V lost 3 bases and J lost 5; bases outside the gene matches: 7. CDR3 nucleotides: TGCGCCAGCAGTGACCCACGGACAGGGGAGTATGGCTACACCTTC. It specifies CASSDPRTGEYGYTF.

This sequence joins TRBV30 and TRBJ1-6, with D possibly being TRBD1 (6 bases). The CDR3 loop spans 12 amino acids. CDR1 and CDR2 (germline): GTSNPN, SVGIG (reference sequence). Trimming shortened V by 7 bases and J by 6 bases, and 10 bases separated the two germline ends. This CDR3 reads CAFGTSNSPLHF. CDR3 DNA sequence: TGTGCCTTCGGGACAAGTAATTCACCCCTCCACTTT.

This sequence joins TRBV19 and TRBJ1-5, with 7 positions matching TRBD1. After removal of 8 bases from V and 4 bases from J, the junction contained 5 bases not matched to a gene. This CDR3 comprises 13 residues. Germline CDR1 is LNHDA and CDR2 is SQIVND (reference sequence). The CDR3 nucleotides read TGTGCCAGTGAGGACAGGACTAATCAGCCCCAGCATTTT. Its protein is CASEDRTNQPQHF.

The V and J genes are TRBV2 and TRBJ2-1; 7 bases agree with TRBD2. Germline V gene sequence: CDR1 SNHLY, CDR2 FYNNEI. CDR3 length equals 15 residues. Trimming cost V 4 bases and J 3 bases; bases outside gene matches: 6. Written as DNA, the CDR3 is TGTGCCAGCAGTGTCGCGGGGGAACTCTACAATGAGCAGTTCTTC. Its translation: CASSVAGELYNEQFF.

This chain uses TRBV6-5 with TRBJ1-3; D possibly corresponds to TRBD1 (5 bases). Germline V CDR1 and CDR2: MNHEY, SVGAGI. V was clipped by 7 bases and J by 0 bases, with 10 bases between them. The CDR3 extends over 14 amino acids. CDR3 region: CASKQGNSGNTIYF. The CDR3 DNA follows: TGTGCCAGCAAGCAGGGAAACTCTGGAAACACCATATATTTT.

The chain uses TRBV7-2 and TRBJ1-6; D remains unclear. The V end was cut by 0 bases, the J end by 3 bases, with 6 bases between. This CDR3 is 15 amino acids long. Per germline, CDR1 SGHTA and CDR2 FQGNSA. CDR3 sequence reads: CASSLAVSYNSPLHF. In DNA, the CDR3 is TGTGCCAGCAGCTTAGCAGTCAGCTATAATTCACCCCTCCACTTT.

The chain has TRBV18 and TRBJ2-3; 8 bases fit TRBD1. V trimming: 2 bases; J trimming: 4 bases; junction bases outside the gene matches: 2. The CDR3 is 14 residues long. Germline V gene data show CDR1 as KGHSH and CDR2 as LQKENI. In nucleotides, the CDR3 is TGTGCCAGCTCACCAGTACAGGGGGCAGATACGCAGTATTTT. Residues: CASSPVQGADTQYF. The full variable domain, completed using reference TRBV18 and TRBJ2-3, is NAGVMQNPRHLVRRRGQEARLRCSPMKGHSHVYWYRQLPEEGLKFMVYLQKENIIDESGMPKERFSAEFPKEGPSILRIQQVVRGDSAAYFCASSPVQGADTQYFGPGTRLTVL.

The chain combines TRBV5-6 with TRBJ2-5; tentatively, D is TRBD1 (6 bases). The J call may be wrong; the DNA end is better matched by TRBJ2-7. This CDR3 spans 14 amino acids. Per germline, CDR1 SGHDT and CDR2 YYEEEE. CDR3 DNA sequence: TGTGCCAGCAGCTTCTCGGGACAAAGTTACGAGCAGTACTTC. It codes for CASSFSGQSYEQYF.

The rearrangement links TRBV5-6 to TRBJ2-5, with TRBD2 matching over 12 bases. CDR1 is SGHDT and CDR2 is YYEEEE in the germline V gene. With V trimmed by 4 bases and J by 2 bases, 3 bases remained unmatched. The CDR3 loop spans 15 amino acids. Written as DNA, the CDR3 is TGTGCCAGCAGCCCACTAGCGGGGGGACAAGAGACCCAGTACTTC. The encoded protein is CASSPLAGGQETQYF.

This clone came up a few times. The V call is TRBV7-3, the J call TRBJ2-1; no definite D call. V was clipped by 5 bases and J by 0 bases, with 8 bases between them. There are 14 residues in the CDR3. Germline CDR1 reads SGHTA; CDR2 reads FQGTGA. CDR3 DNA sequence: TGTGCCAGCAGCCCCCCAGGCTCCTACAATGAGCAGTTCTTC. Its translation is CASSPPGSYNEQFF.